The clone carrying this TCR beta chain appeared once. The method was immunoSEQ multiplex PCR; TCRdb's version includes in-frame clones alone and lacks a portion of them. The top ten clones hold roughly 6% of a sample with roughly 60,000 clones, about 79% of them seen once. This sample is drawn from a study of blood T cell repertoires in COVID-19. Sequencing used peripheral blood. This clonotype originated in a woman in her fifties or sixties with acute or convalescent COVID-19.

CDR3 sequence (DNA): TGTGCCAGTAGTAGCGGGACAGGTGGTAATCAGCCCCAGCATTTT. Translation: CASSSGTGGNQPQHF. V is TRBV19 and J is TRBJ1-5, with 8 bases matching TRBD1. The V gene's germline CDR1 is LNHDA and CDR2 SQIVND (reference sequence). The ends lost 4 bases at V and 4 bases at J; junction bases unmatched: 6. This CDR3 contains 15 residues.